This T cell receptor beta chain was observed in a study of blood T cell repertoires in COVID-19. Study at large: Samples taken during acute and convalescent COVID-19 were collected in the United States, Italy and Spain. Sources were T cells, B-cell-depleted T cells, or PBMCs; the material itself was cDNA or gDNA.

The CDR3 loop spans 13 amino acids. Germline V CDR1 and CDR2: SGHDN, FVKESK. Trimming removed 0 bases at V and 8 bases at J, with 10 bases between. Authors' methods: From reference gene primer amplification, estimates of nucleated cell counts were derived. Measured with immunoSEQ multiplex PCR; TCRdb has only the in-frame clones, and not every one. The V and J calls and clone size were taken over from that table, and D and trimming were inferred from the DNA. The sample includes around 190,000 clones, 88% of them seen just once. This TCR was sampled from a human donor in a cohort sampled during active COVID-19. The chain links TRBV14 to TRBJ1-1; D is uncertain. Sequencing was carried out using peripheral blood. This chain's CDR3 is CASSQELYREAFF. The DNA of the CDR3 is TGTGCCAGCAGCCAAGAACTGTACCGGGAAGCTTTCTTT.